The clone carrying this T cell receptor beta chain was seen a few times. CDR3 size: 15 residues. Trimming pared 0 bases from V and 5 bases from J, leaving 10 bases between. Germline V CDR1 and CDR2: LGHNA, YSLEER. The sample comes from a study of T-cell reconstitution after alpha-beta-depleted transplantation in children. Preparation of the TCRbeta library was carried out with unique molecular identifiers. Using its own MiXCR run on the PCR reads, TCRdb lists one record per CDR3 protein. The sample holds approximately 400,000 distinct CDR3 sequences, around 15% seen once. Material: PBMCs, mostly from graft donor cells, obtained 360 days after TCRalphabeta/CD19-depleted stem cell transplant. The rearrangement uses TRBV4-3 and TRBJ1-4, with D possibly being TRBD1 (6 bases). The TCR originated in a boy under three years old who had a stem cell transplant for Wiskott-Aldrich syndrome, so the T cells may come from the graft donor. CDR3 in amino acids: CASSQDSRGNEKLFF. In DNA, the CDR3 is TGCGCCAGCAGCCAAGATTCAAGGGGGAATGAAAAACTGTTTTTT.